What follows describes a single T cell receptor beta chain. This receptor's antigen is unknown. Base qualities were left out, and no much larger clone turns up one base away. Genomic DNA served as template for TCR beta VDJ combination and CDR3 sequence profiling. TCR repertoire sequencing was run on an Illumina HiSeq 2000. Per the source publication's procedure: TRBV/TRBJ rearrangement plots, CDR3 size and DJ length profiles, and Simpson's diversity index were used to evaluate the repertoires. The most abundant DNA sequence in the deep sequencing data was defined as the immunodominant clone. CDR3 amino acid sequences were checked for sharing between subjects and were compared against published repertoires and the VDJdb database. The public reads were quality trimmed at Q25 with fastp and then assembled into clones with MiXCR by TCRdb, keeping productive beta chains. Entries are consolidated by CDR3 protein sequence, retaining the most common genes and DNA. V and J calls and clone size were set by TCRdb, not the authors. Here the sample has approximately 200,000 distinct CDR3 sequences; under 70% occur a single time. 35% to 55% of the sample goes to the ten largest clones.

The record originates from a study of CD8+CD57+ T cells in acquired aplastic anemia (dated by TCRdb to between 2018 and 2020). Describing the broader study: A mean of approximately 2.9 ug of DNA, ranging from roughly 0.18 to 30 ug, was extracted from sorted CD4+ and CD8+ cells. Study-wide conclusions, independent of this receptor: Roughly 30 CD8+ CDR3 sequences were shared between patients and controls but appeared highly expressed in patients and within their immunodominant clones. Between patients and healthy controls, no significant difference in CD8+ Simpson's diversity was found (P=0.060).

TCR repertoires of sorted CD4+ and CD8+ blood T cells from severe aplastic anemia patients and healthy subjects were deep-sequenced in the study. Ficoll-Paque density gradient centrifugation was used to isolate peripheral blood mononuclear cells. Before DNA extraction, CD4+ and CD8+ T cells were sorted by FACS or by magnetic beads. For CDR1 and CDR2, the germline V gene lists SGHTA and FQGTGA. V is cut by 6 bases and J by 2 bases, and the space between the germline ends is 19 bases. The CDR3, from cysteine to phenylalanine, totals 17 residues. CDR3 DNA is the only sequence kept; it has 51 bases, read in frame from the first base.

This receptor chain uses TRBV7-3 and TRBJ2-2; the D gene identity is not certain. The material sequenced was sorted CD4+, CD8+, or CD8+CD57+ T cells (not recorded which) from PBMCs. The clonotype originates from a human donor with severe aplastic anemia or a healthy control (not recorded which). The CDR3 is CASRSPPSHPNTGELFF. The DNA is TGTGCCAGCAGGTCACCCCCATCGCACCCTAACACCGGGGAGCTGTTTTTT.